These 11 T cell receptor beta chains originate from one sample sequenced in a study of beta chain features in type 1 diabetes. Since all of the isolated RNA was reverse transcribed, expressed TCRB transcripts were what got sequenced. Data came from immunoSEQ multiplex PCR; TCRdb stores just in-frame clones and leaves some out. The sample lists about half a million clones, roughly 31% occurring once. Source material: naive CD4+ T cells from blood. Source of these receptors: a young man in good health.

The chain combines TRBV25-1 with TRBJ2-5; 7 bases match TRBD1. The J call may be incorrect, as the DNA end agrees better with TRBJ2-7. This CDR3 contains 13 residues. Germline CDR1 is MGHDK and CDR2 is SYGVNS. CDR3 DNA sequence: TGTGCCAGCACTAGACAGGGAATGGACGAGCAGTACTTC. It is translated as CASTRQGMDEQYF.

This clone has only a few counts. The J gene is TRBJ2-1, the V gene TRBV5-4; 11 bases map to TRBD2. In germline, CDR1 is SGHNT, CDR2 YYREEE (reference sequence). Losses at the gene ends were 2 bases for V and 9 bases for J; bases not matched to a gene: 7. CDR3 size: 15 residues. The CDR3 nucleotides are TGTGCCAGCAGCTTACTAGCGGGAGATATAGGTGAGCAGTTCTTC. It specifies CASSLLAGDIGEQFF. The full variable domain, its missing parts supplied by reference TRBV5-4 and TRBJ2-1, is ETGVTQSPTHLIKTRGQQVTLRCSSQSGHNTVSWYQQALGQGPQFIFQYYREEENGRGNFPPRFSGLQFPNYSSELNVNALELDDSALYLCASSLLAGDIGEQFFGPGTRLTVL.

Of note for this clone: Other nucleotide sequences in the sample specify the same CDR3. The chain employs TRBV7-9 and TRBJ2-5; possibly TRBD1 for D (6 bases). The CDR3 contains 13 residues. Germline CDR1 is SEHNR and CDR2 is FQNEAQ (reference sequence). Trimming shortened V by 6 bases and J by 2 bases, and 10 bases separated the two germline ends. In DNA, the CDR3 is TGTGCCAGCAGTCGTGGACAGCAAGAGACCCAGTACTTC. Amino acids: CASSRGQQETQYF.

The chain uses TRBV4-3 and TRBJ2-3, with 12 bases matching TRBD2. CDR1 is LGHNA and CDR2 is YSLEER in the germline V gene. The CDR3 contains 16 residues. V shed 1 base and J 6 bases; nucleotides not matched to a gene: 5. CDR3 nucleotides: TGCGCCAGCAGCCAAGTCCTAGCGGGAGGGCGGGATACGCAGTATTTT. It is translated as CASSQVLAGGRDTQYF.

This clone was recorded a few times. CDR3 region: CASSLGAGVQETQYF. CDR3 DNA: TGTGCCAGCAGCCTGGGGGCAGGGGTCCAAGAGACCCAGTACTTC. The chain couples TRBV7-3 to TRBJ2-5; D perhaps matches TRBD1 (6 bases). Trimming removed 5 bases at V and 1 base at J, with 14 bases between. Germline V lookup: CDR1 SGHTA, CDR2 FQGTGA. The CDR3 extends over 15 amino acids. The full variable domain, in which reference TRBV7-3 and TRBJ2-5 provide the parts outside the CDR3, is GAGVSQTPSNKVTEKGKYVELRCDPISGHTALYWYRQSLGQGPEFLIYFQGTGAADDSGLPNDRFFAVRPEGSVSTLKIQRTERGDSAVYLCASSLGAGVQETQYFGPGTRLLVL.

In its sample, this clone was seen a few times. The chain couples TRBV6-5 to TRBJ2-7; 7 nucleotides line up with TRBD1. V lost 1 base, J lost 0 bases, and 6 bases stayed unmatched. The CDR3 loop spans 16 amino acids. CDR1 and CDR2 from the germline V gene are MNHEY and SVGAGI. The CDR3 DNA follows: TGTGCCAGCAGTTACTTGTCGGGACAGAGCTCCTACGAGCAGTACTTC. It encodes CASSYLSGQSSYEQYF.

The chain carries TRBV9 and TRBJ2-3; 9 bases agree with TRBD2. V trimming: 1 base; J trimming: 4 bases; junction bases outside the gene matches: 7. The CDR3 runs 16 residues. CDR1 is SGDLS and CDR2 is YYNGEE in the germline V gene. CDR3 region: CASSVSYSGRSDTQYF. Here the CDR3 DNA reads TGTGCCAGCAGCGTAAGTTACAGCGGGAGGTCAGATACGCAGTATTTT.

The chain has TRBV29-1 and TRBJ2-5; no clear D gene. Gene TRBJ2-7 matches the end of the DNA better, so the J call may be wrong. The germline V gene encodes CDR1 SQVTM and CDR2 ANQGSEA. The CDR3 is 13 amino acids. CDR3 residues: CSVVFRSSYEQYF. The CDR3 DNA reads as TGCAGCGTTGTCTTCCGAAGCTCCTACGAGCAGTACTTC.

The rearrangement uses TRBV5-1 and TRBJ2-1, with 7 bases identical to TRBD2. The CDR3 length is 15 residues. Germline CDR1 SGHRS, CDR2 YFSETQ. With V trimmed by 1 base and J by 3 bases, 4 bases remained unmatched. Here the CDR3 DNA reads TGCGCCAGCAGCTTGAATCAGCGGGACTACAATGAGCAGTTCTTC. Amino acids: CASSLNQRDYNEQFF.

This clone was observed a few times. CDR3 nucleotides: TGTGCCAGCAGCCCAGGACTCCGGAACAACTATGGCTACACCTTC. Translation gives CASSPGLRNNYGYTF. This chain connects TRBV11-1 to TRBJ1-2; no clear D gene. This CDR3 has 15 residues. Trimming removed 5 bases from V and 2 bases from J, with 15 bases in between. Germline V CDR1 and CDR2: SGHAT, FQDESV (reference sequence).

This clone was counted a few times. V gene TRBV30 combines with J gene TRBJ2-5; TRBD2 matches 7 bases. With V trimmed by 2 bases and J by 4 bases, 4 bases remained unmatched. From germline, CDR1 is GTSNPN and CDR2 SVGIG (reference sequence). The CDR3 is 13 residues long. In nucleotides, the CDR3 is TGTGCCTGGAGTTCCTTAGCGGGAGAGACCCAGTACTTC. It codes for CAWSSLAGETQYF. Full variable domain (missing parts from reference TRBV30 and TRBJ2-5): SQTIHQWPATLVQPVGSPLSLECTVEGTSNPNLYWYRQAAGRGLQLLFYSVGIGQISSEVPQNLSASRPQDRQFILSSKKLLLSDSGFYLCAWSSLAGETQYFGPGTRLLVL.